The next 15 T cell receptor beta chains were all read from a single sample in a study of shared clonotypes between healthy human individuals (dated by TCRdb to about 2020). The library was produced with the immunoSEQ multiplex PCR assay. The table comes from immuneACCESS by way of TCRdb, which keeps in-frame sequences with V and J called. Part of the clones is missing from these tables; in studies checked, under half for an unresolved V gene and the rest for unknown reasons. The sample yields about 680,000 clones; around 73% were counted once. Around 2% of the sample is in the top ten clones. The sequencing sample was made of memory CD4+ T cells sorted from blood. The cell subset or site tag for this specimen amounts to: CD45RA-negative fraction. Receptors originate from a woman aged 25 to 39 in good health.

The chain is built from TRBV7-6 and TRBJ2-3, with D maybe TRBD2 (5 bases). Germline CDR1 SGHVS, CDR2 FNYEAQ. The CDR3 runs 15 residues. With 2 bases removed from V and 0 bases from J, the gap between germline ends came to 9 bases. The chain's CDR3 is CASSLLSASTDTQYF. The DNA for the CDR3 is TGTGCCAGCAGCTTACTTAGCGCCAGCACAGATACGCAGTATTTT.

The chain joins TRBV9 to TRBJ2-2; D is perhaps TRBD2 (6 bases). V was clipped by 2 bases and J by 6 bases, with 17 bases between them. The germline V gene encodes CDR1 SGDLS and CDR2 YYNGEE. The CDR3 spans 16 residues. For the CDR3, the DNA is TGTGCCAGCAGCGTTGTCGTGGGAGGAGGCCCCGGGGAGCTGTTTTTT. Protein sequence: CASSVVVGGGPGELFF.

The chain carries TRBV4-1 and TRBJ2-3; no clear D. CDR3 size: 16 residues. The V end was cut by 1 base, the J end by 0 bases, with 11 bases between. CDR1 is MGHRA, CDR2 YSYEKL, per germline. The CDR3 sequence: CASSQASRKSTDTQYF. CDR3 DNA: TGCGCCAGCAGCCAAGCGAGTCGCAAGAGCACAGATACGCAGTATTTT.

V gene TRBV30 combines with J gene TRBJ1-1, with TRBD1 identical over 7 bases. The CDR3 is made up of 13 amino acids. V dropped 3 bases and J dropped 6; count of bases not matched to a gene: 7. Germline values: CDR1 GTSNPN, CDR2 SVGIG (reference sequence). The CDR3 region is CAWRATGVPEAFF. The CDR3 region has the DNA TGTGCCTGGAGAGCAACAGGGGTCCCTGAAGCTTTCTTT.

CDR3 in DNA: TGTGCCAGCACTCTCGACGGGACAGCGTCGTTCTTC. It encodes CASTLDGTASFF. J is TRBJ2-1 and V is TRBV28, with TRBD1 identical over 7 bases. CDR1 and CDR2 (germline): MDHEN, SYDVKM. This CDR3 is built from 12 residues. With 7 bases clipped from V and 15 bases from J, the junction kept 12 bases outside the gene matches.

The chain is built from TRBV5-1 and TRBJ2-3; a weak D match, TRBD2 (6 bases). CDR3 length equals 14 residues. Germline V lookup: CDR1 SGHRS, CDR2 YFSETQ. The V gene lost 2 bases and the J gene lost 2 bases, with 9 bases spanning the gap. The CDR3 DNA is TGCGCCAGCAGCTTCGCGGGGTCCACAGATACGCAGTATTTT. It encodes CASSFAGSTDTQYF.

The genes are TRBV4-1 and TRBJ2-1; 8 bases map to TRBD1. In germline, CDR1 is MGHRA, CDR2 YSYEKL. The CDR3 covers 16 residues. V shed 0 bases and J 0 bases; nucleotides not matched to a gene: 1. DNA of the CDR3: TGCGCCAGCAGCCAAGATACAGGGGGCTCCTACAATGAGCAGTTCTTC. Protein product: CASSQDTGGSYNEQFF.

The J gene is TRBJ2-1, the V gene TRBV5-6, with D unresolved. This CDR3 comprises 12 residues. Deletions cut 0 bases from V and 7 bases from J, with 5 bases between. Germline V lookup: CDR1 SGHDT, CDR2 YYEEEE. The CDR3 nucleotides read TGTGCCAGCAGCTTGGACGGGAATGAGCAGTTCTTC. This sequence encodes CASSLDGNEQFF.

The chain carries TRBV27 and TRBJ1-1; D not resolved. The germline gives CDR1 MNHEY, CDR2 SMNVEV (reference sequence). This CDR3 spans 12 amino acids. The ends were cut back, 3 bases at V and 10 bases at J, with 12 bases in the middle. In nucleotides, the CDR3 is TGTGCCAGCAGTTTCCTGGCGGGTCGAGCTTTCTTT. This sequence encodes CASSFLAGRAFF.

This chain joins TRBV4-2 and TRBJ1-5; 7 positions match TRBD1. The J segment lost 7 bases and the V segment lost 4 bases, leaving 7 bases of the junction unmatched. The CDR3 is 14 residues long. Germline CDR1 reads LGHNA; CDR2 reads YNFKEQ. CDR3 nucleotide sequence: TGTGCCAGCAGCCCAAGACAGGGCCGCCAGCCCCAGCATTTT. It translates to CASSPRQGRQPQHF.

This clone was seen many times. The chain couples TRBV7-2 to TRBJ2-1; 9 bases agree with TRBD2. Germline V gives CDR1 SGHTA, CDR2 FQGNSA. The CDR3 runs to 13 residues. Germline trimming cut 5 bases from V and 6 bases from J; bases unmatched to any gene: 2. CDR3 DNA: TGTGCCAGCAGCCTTAGCGGGAGCAATGAGCAGTTCTTC. Amino acid sequence: CASSLSGSNEQFF.

V and J are TRBV5-1 and TRBJ2-1; 13 nucleotides match TRBD2. V lost 4 bases, J lost 6 bases, and 7 bases stayed unmatched. Germline CDR1 reads SGHRS; CDR2 reads YFSETQ. This CDR3 is built from 16 residues. CDR3 amino acids: CASSAGLAGDPNEQFF. The CDR3 nucleotides are TGCGCCAGCAGCGCCGGACTAGCGGGAGACCCCAATGAGCAGTTCTTC.

This rearrangement joins TRBV7-9 to TRBJ2-3; perhaps TRBD2 as D (6 bases). Germline CDR1 and CDR2: SEHNR and FQNEAQ (reference sequence). Between the trimmed V and J ends, which lost 6 bases and 0 bases, there was a span of 13 bases. CDR3 size: 15 residues. The CDR3 DNA reads TGTGCCAGCAGTGCGGGATTACCGAGCACAGATACGCAGTATTTT. Protein: CASSAGLPSTDTQYF.

This chain connects TRBV19 to TRBJ2-3; perhaps D is TRBD1 or TRBD2 (6 bases each). Deletions cut 3 bases from V and 5 bases from J, with 15 bases between. The germline V gene has CDR1 LNHDA and CDR2 SQIVND (reference sequence). CDR3 length equals 15 residues. DNA of the CDR3: TGTGCCAGTAGTATGGTTACGGGGGCGGGAGATACGCAGTATTTT. It specifies CASSMVTGAGDTQYF.

This sequence joins TRBV4-1 and TRBJ2-2; D possibly corresponds to TRBD2 (5 bases). The CDR3 has 13 residues. Germline V gives CDR1 MGHRA, CDR2 YSYEKL. The V and J ends lost 6 bases and 5 bases respectively, with 10 bases between them. This chain's CDR3 is CASSQRETGELFF. In DNA, the CDR3 is TGCGCCAGCAGTCAGAGGGAAACCGGGGAGCTGTTTTTT.